Following are 3 T cell receptor beta chains from one sample sequenced in a study of cytomegalovirus exposure and HLA in healthy donors. PCR involved 60 Vbeta and 13 Jbeta primers. Produced via immunoSEQ multiplex PCR; TCRdb's table is partial and in-frame only. Among 150,000 to 200,000 clones, about 80% were seen once, and the ten largest hold 1.4%. Sequenced input: PBMCs. These receptors came from a woman in her twenties or thirties in good health and CMV-seropositive.

The rearrangement uses TRBV28 and TRBJ2-1; 10 bases fit TRBD2. The CDR3 is 16 residues long. Germline-derived CDR1 and CDR2 are MDHEN and SYDVKM. V dropped 5 bases and J dropped 4; count of bases not matched to a gene: 8. CDR3 in amino acids: CASSPRLAGPYNEQFF. CDR3 nucleotide sequence: TGTGCCAGCAGTCCGAGACTAGCGGGCCCATACAATGAGCAGTTCTTC.

This chain links TRBV27 with TRBJ1-2; 8 bases fit TRBD1. V lost 6 bases, J lost 4 bases, and 7 bases stayed unmatched. The CDR3 is 14 residues long. The V gene's germline CDR1 is MNHEY and CDR2 SMNVEV (reference sequence). The CDR3 nucleotides are TGTGCCAGCAGGGACTTAGACAGGGGCTATGGCTACACCTTC. Translating it yields CASRDLDRGYGYTF.

This sequence joins TRBV7-9 and TRBJ1-2; D may be TRBD1 (5 bases). The germline gives CDR1 SEHNR, CDR2 FQNEAQ (reference sequence). Deletions cut 2 bases from V and 0 bases from J, with 16 bases between. CDR3 length: 17 residues. The CDR3 coding sequence is TGTGCCAGCAGCTTAATCGGCAGGGCTGTCCCTAACTATGGCTACACCTTC. Amino acids: CASSLIGRAVPNYGYTF.